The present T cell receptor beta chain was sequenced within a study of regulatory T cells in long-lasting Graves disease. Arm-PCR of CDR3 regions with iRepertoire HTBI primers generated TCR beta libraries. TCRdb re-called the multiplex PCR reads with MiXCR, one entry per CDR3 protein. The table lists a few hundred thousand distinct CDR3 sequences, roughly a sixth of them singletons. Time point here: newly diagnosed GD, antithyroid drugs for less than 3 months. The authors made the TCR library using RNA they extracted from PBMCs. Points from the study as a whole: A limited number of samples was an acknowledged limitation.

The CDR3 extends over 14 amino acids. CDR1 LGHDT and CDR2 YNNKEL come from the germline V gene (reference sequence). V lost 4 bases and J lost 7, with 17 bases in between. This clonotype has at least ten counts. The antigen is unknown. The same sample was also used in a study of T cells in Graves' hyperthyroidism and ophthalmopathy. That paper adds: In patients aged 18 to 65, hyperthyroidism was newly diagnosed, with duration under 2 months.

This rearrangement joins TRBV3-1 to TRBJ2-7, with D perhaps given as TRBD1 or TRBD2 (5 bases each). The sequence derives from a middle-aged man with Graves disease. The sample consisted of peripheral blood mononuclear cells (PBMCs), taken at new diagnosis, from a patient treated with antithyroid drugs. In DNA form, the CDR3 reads TGTGCCAGCAGCCCAGCTTACGGGGCCGGGGAGCAGTACTTC. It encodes CASSPAYGAGEQYF.